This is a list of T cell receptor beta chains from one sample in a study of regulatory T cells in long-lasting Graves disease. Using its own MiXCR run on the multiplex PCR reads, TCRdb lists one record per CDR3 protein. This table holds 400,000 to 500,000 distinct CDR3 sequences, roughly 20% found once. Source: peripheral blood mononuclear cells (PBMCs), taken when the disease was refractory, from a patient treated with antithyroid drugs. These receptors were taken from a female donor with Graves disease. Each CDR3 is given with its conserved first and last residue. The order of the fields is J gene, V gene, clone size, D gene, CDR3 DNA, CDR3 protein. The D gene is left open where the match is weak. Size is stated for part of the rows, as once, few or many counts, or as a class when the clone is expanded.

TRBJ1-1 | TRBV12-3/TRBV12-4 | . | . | TGTGCCAGCAGTTTTAACGGGGAAGCTTTCTTT | CASSFNGEAFF
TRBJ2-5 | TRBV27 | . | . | TGTGCCAGCAGTCTCGGGATAGTAGAAGAGACCCAGTACTTC | CASSLGIVEETQYF
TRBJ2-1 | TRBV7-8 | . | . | TGTGCCAGCAGCTTTAGGATGGATGAGCAGTTCTTC | CASSFRMDEQFF
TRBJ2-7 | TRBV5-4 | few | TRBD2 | TGTGCCAGCAGCTTCTCGGCGGGAGCAGAGCAGTACTTC | CASSFSAGAEQYF
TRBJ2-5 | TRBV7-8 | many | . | TGTGCCAGCAGCTTACCGAGACTCAAGAAAGAGACCCAGTACTTC | CASSLPRLKKETQYF
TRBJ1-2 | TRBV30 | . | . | TGTGCCTGGAGCGACTACTATGGCTACACCTTC | CAWSDYYGYTF
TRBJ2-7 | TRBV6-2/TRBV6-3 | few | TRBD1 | TGTGCCAGCGGTTTTCTGGGACAGGCGGCCTACGAGCAGTACTTC | CASGFLGQAAYEQYF
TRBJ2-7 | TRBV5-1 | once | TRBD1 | TGCGCCAGCCGACCGGGGACAGGGTGGGAGCAGTACTTC | CASRPGTGWEQYF
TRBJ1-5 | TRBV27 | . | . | TGTGCCAGCACAAACCTAGGGGAAATCAGTCAGCCCCAGCATTTT | CASTNLGEISQPQHF
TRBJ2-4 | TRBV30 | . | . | TGTGCCTGGACAGAGGGAGCCAAAAACATTCAGTACTTC | CAWTEGAKNIQYF
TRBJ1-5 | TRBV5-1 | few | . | TGCGCCAGCAGCTTGGTGGCAGGGAATCAGCCCCAGCATTTT | CASSLVAGNQPQHF
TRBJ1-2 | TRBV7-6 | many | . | TGTGCCAGCAGCCCAGGGACGGCGCATGGCTACACCTTC | CASSPGTAHGYTF
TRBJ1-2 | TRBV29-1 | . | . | TGCAGCGTCGTAGAATCGGGCAGCTATGGCTACACCTTC | CSVVESGSYGYTF
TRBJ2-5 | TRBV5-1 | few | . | TGCGCCAGCAGCCCGAGGACTACCAATCCCAAGACCCAGTACTTC | CASSPRTTNPKTQYF
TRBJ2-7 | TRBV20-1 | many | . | TGCAGTGCCGCTTCGCAGGGCCTTTGGAACGAGCAGTACTTC | CSAASQGLWNEQYF
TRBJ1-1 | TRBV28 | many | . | TGTGCCAGCCAAGACACGTTGAACACTGAAGCTTTCTTT | CASQDTLNTEAFF
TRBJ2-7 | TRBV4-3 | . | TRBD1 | TGCGCCAGCAGCCCCGGGACAGGGGGCTACCACGAGCAGTACTTC | CASSPGTGGYHEQYF
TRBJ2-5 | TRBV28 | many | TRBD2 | TGTGCCAGCAGTCCCCCAGAGGGAGGGTTACAAGAGACCCAGTACTTC | CASSPPEGGLQETQYF
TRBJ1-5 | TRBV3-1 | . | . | TGTGCCAGCAGTGAGACTGCGGGACATCAGCCCCAGCATTTT | CASSETAGHQPQHF
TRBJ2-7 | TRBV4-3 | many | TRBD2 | TGCGCCAGCAGCCGAGGACTAGCGGACTCCTACGAGCAGTACTTC | CASSRGLADSYEQYF
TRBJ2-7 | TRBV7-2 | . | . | TGTGCCAGCAGCGCTGTGGCATACTCCTACGAGCAGTACTTC | CASSAVAYSYEQYF
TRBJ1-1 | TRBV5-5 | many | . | TGTGCCAGCAGCGCGGACATGAACACTGAAGCTTTCTTT | CASSADMNTEAFF
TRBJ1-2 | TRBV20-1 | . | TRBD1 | TGCAGTGCTAGAGATCGGTCAGGGGGCTATGGCTACACCTTC | CSARDRSGGYGYTF
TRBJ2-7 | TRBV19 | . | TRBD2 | TGTGCCAGTAGTCTGGATCCGGGACTAGCCCCCAGAGACGAGCAGCACTTC | CASSLDPGLAPRDEQHF
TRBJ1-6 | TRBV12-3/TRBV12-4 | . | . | TGTGCCAGCAGTTCTCGCAGGGCGCCCGCGAATTCACCCCTCCACTTT | CASSSRRAPANSPLHF
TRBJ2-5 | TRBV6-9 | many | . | TGTGCCAGCAGTTACGGTCCAAGGGAGACCCAGTACTTC | CASSYGPRETQYF
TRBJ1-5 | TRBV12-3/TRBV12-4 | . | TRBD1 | TGTGCCAGCAGTTTACCTGGGACAGGGGGCTTGCAGCCCCAGCATTTT | CASSLPGTGGLQPQHF
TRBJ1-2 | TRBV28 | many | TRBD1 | TGTGCCAGCAGTTTGAATGGGCAGGGGGTTAGCGGCTACACCTTC | CASSLNGQGVSGYTF
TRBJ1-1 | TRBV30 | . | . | TGTGCCTGGAGAAAATCTGGGGGCACTGAAGCTTTCTTT | CAWRKSGGTEAFF
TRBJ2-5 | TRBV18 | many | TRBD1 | TGTGCCAGCTCACGGACAGGGGATCAAGAGACCCAGTACTTC | CASSRTGDQETQYF
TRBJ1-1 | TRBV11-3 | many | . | TGTGCCAGCAGCTTTTCATACGGGGACACTGAAGCTTTCTTT | CASSFSYGDTEAFF
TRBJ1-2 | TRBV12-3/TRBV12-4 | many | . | TGTGCCAGCAGTTTAGCCCCAGGGGAAACCTATGGCTACACCTTC | CASSLAPGETYGYTF
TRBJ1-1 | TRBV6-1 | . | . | TGTGCCAGCAGACTTCCGGAGGGGGACACTGAAGCTTTCTTT | CASRLPEGDTEAFF
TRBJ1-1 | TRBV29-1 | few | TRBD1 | TGCAGCGTTTGGACAGGGGCGGGCACTGAAGCTTTCTTT | CSVWTGAGTEAFF
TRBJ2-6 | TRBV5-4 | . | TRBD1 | TGTGCCAGCAGCAAAGGACAGGGTGGGTCTGGGGCCAACGTCCTGACTTTC | CASSKGQGGSGANVLTF
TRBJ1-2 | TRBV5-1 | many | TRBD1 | TGCGCCAGCAGCTTCGGACAGGGGGCGCGTGGCTACACCTTC | CASSFGQGARGYTF
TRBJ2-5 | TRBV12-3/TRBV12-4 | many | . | . | CASTSGGQETQYF
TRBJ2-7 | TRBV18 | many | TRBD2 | TGTGCCAGCTCACCGGGACTAGCGGGAGACGAGCAGTACTTC | CASSPGLAGDEQYF
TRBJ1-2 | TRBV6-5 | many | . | TGTGCCAGCAGTTACTCGATTATATATGGCGGGACTGCATATGGCTACACCTTC | CASSYSIIYGGTAYGYTF
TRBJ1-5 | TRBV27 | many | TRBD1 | TGTGCCAGCAGCCCCGCGGGACAGGGGATTTACCAGCCCCAGCATTTT | CASSPAGQGIYQPQHF
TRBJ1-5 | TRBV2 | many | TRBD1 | TGTGCCAGAGGCCCGGGACAGGGAGGCCAGCCCCAGCATTTT | CARGPGQGGQPQHF
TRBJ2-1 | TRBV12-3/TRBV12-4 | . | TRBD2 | TGTGCCAGCAGTCTATTAGCGGGAGTACGGTACAATGAGCAGTTCTTC | CASSLLAGVRYNEQFF
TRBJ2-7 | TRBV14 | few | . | TGTGCCAGCAGCCAACCCCGATTCGGGAAAGGGGTTTACGAGCAGTACTTC | CASSQPRFGKGVYEQYF
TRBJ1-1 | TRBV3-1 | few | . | TGTGCCAGCAGCCAAGATTGGAGAGGGATTGAAGCTTTCTTT | CASSQDWRGIEAFF
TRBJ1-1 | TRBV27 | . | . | TGTGCCAGCAGTTTAACTGCCAGATTGAACACTGAAGCTTTCTTT | CASSLTARLNTEAFF
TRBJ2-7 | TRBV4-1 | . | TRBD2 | TGCGCCAGCAGCCAAGATATAGGACTAGCCGACACCTCCTACGAGCAGTACTTC | CASSQDIGLADTSYEQYF
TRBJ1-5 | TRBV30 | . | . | TGTGCCTGGACCCAGATGGGAATTCGGAGCAATCAGCCCCAGCATTTT | CAWTQMGIRSNQPQHF
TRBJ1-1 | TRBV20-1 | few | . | TGCAGTGCTAGAGATCTTGACGGGGGGAACACTGAAGCTTTCTTT | CSARDLDGGNTEAFF
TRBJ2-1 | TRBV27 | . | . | TGTGCCAGCACTGGCGGCGGACCTCATGAGCAGTTCTTC | CASTGGGPHEQFF
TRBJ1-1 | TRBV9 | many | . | TGTGCCAGCAGCACCTCGGACCGTTGGGACACTGAAGCTTTCTTT | CASSTSDRWDTEAFF
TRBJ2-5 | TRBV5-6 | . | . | TGTGCCAGCAGCTCGCGGACGGTGTACCAAGAGACCCAGTACTTC | CASSSRTVYQETQYF
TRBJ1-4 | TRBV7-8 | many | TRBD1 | TGTGCCAGCAGCTTAGGCCTGGACAGGGGAAGAAAACTGTTTTTT | CASSLGLDRGRKLFF